These 21 T cell receptor beta chains came from one sample sequenced in a study of early T cells in non-severe SARS-CoV-2 infection. Via MiXCR, TCRdb re-called the 5' RACE reads, giving one row per CDR3 protein. The sample includes some 81,000 distinct CDR3 sequences, around 9.9% seen only once; the top ten take about 4.8%. The specimen sequenced was whole blood. These receptors were taken from an adult who was a healthcare worker with PCR-confirmed SARS-CoV-2 infection or an uninfected control (not recorded which).

This clonotype came up a few times. The chain is built from TRBV12-3 or TRBV12-4 and TRBJ2-7, with 7 bases that match TRBD1. The CDR3 is 14 amino acids. The J segment lost 2 bases and the V segment lost 5 bases, leaving 6 bases of the junction unmatched. The CDR3 sequence is CASSRQGRTYEQYF. The CDR3 DNA is TGTGCCAGCAGTAGACAGGGTCGAACCTACGAGCAGTACTTC.

The sample holds many counts of this clonotype. The chain combines TRBV7-9 with TRBJ2-1; TRBD1 is a possible D gene (6 bases). V lost 4 bases to trimming and J lost 7 bases, with 11 bases between them. The germline gives CDR1 SEHNR, CDR2 FQNEAQ (reference sequence). The CDR3 is 13 amino acids. DNA for the CDR3: TGTGCCAGCAGCTCCGGGACAAAGAATGAGCAGTTCTTC. Translation: CASSSGTKNEQFF.

The V call is TRBV7-9, the J call TRBJ1-3; 9 bases agree with TRBD1. Germline V gene lookup returns CDR1 SEHNR and CDR2 FQNEAQ (reference sequence). This CDR3 contains 16 residues. The trim removed 6 bases at V and 2 bases at J, leaving 8 bases unmatched. The CDR3 loop reads CASRPPGTGPGNTIYF. In nucleotides, the CDR3 is TGTGCCAGCAGGCCCCCCGGGACAGGGCCTGGAAACACCATATATTTT. Variable domain in full (rest from reference TRBV7-9 and TRBJ1-3): DTGVSQNPRHKITKRGQNVTFRCDPISEHNRLYWYRQTLGQGPEFLTYFQNEAQLEKSRLLSDRFSAERPKGSFSTLEIQRTEQGDSAMYLCASRPPGTGPGNTIYFGEGSWLTVV.

This clonotype was detected a few times. J is TRBJ2-5 and V is TRBV7-9; TRBD1 matches at 9 bases. This CDR3 contains 14 residues. The J segment lost 0 bases and the V segment lost 6 bases, leaving 2 bases of the junction unmatched. Per germline, CDR1 SEHNR and CDR2 FQNEAQ (reference sequence). CDR3: CASRRTGDQETQYF. In DNA, the CDR3 is TGTGCCAGCAGACGGACAGGGGACCAAGAGACCCAGTACTTC. The full variable domain, rest sourced from reference TRBV7-9 and TRBJ2-5, is DTGVSQNPRHKITKRGQNVTFRCDPISEHNRLYWYRQTLGQGPEFLTYFQNEAQLEKSRLLSDRFSAERPKGSFSTLEIQRTEQGDSAMYLCASRRTGDQETQYFGPGTRLLVL.

This clonotype was observed once. V usage is TRBV11-2 and J usage is TRBJ1-1, with 8 bases matching TRBD1. The V gene end was trimmed by 1 base and the J gene end by 7 bases; junction bases not matched to a gene: 8. The CDR3 covers 15 residues. The V gene's germline CDR1 is SGHAT and CDR2 FQNNGV. The CDR3 region has the DNA TGTGCCAGCAGCTTAGCCGCAGGGGGCAGCGGTGAAGCTTTCTTT. It is translated as CASSLAAGGSGEAFF.

V gene TRBV19 combines with J gene TRBJ2-7; D gene ambiguous. Trimming shortened V by 2 bases and J by 2 bases, and 10 bases separated the two germline ends. The CDR3 has 14 residues. CDR1 LNHDA and CDR2 SQIVND come from the germline V gene (reference sequence). The CDR3 DNA is TGTGCCAGTAGTATACTGGGCGAACCCTACGAGCAGTACTTC. This gives the protein CASSILGEPYEQYF. The full variable domain, in which reference TRBV19 and TRBJ2-7 provide the parts outside the CDR3, is DGGITQSPKYLFRKEGQNVTLSCEQNLNHDAMYWYRQDPGQGLRLIYYSQIVNDFQKGDIAEGYSVSREKKESFPLTVTSAQKNPTAFYLCASSILGEPYEQYFGPGTRLTVT.

This clonotype is deemed medium-sized. The V call is TRBV6-4, the J call TRBJ2-3; D might be TRBD1 (5 bases). The CDR3 runs to 13 residues. Trimming left V 5 bases short and J 2 bases short, with 8 bases between. Germline CDR1 reads MRHNA; CDR2 reads SNTAGT. The CDR3 loop is CASSLQVTDTQYF. The CDR3 nucleotides are TGTGCCAGCAGTTTACAGGTCACAGATACGCAGTATTTT.

CDR3 DNA: TGCAACCCCCTGGGCAGGGGGCCGGGCTATGGCTACACCTTC. Translated: CNPLGRGPGYGYTF. The chain recombines TRBV29-1 with TRBJ1-2; 8 bases fit TRBD1. Looked up from germline, CDR1 is SQVTM and CDR2 is ANQGSEA. CDR3 length equals 14 residues. Based on the CDR3 plus reference TRBV29-1 and TRBJ1-2, the full variable domain is SAVISQKPSRDICQRGTSLTIQCQVDSQVTMMFWYRQQPGQSLTLIATANQGSEATYESGFVIDKFPISRPNLTFSTLTVSNMSPEDSSIYLCNPLGRGPGYGYTFGSGTRLTVV.

The sample holds a few counts of this clonotype. This chain connects TRBV29-1 to TRBJ2-5; TRBD2 aligns across 12 bases. The J segment lost 5 bases and the V segment lost 8 bases, leaving 3 bases of the junction unmatched. The germline V gene encodes CDR1 SQVTM and CDR2 ANQGSEA. The CDR3 spans 12 residues. The CDR3 loop is CSLTSGSETQYF. CDR3 nucleotides: TGCAGCCTGACTAGCGGGAGTGAGACCCAGTACTTC.

This clonotype was seen at least ten times. The chain uses TRBV6-1 and TRBJ2-3; D is undetermined. CDR3 size: 14 residues. V gave up 10 bases and J gave up 1 base, with 15 bases separating them. The germline V gene encodes CDR1 MNHNS and CDR2 SASEGT. The CDR3 DNA reads TGTGCCACCACAACCCTCGCGGGCACAGATACGCAGTATTTT. It specifies CATTTLAGTDTQYF.

V usage is TRBV20-1 and J usage is TRBJ2-3; perhaps D is TRBD1 or TRBD2 (5 bases each). The germline V gene encodes CDR1 DFQATT and CDR2 SNEGSKA (reference sequence). The CDR3 spans 12 residues. Trimming pared 5 bases from V and 1 base from J, leaving 7 bases between. The DNA for the CDR3 is TGCAGTGCTCGAGGGGGCACAGATACGCAGTATTTT. It is translated as CSARGGTDTQYF.

This clonotype showed up just a few times. The gene calls are TRBV7-9 and TRBJ2-7, with no clear D. The CDR3 is 15 amino acids. From germline, CDR1 is SEHNR and CDR2 FQNEAQ (reference sequence). The ends were cut back, 5 bases at V and 0 bases at J, with 14 bases in the middle. For the CDR3, the DNA is TGTGCCAGCAGCCCGGACGGCATGAACTCCTACGAGCAGTACTTC. It is translated as CASSPDGMNSYEQYF.

Many counts were recorded for this clonotype. The rearrangement links TRBV12-3 or TRBV12-4 to TRBJ2-5; 8 bases match TRBD1. The ends lost 6 bases at V and 4 bases at J; junction bases unmatched: 4. The CDR3 is made up of 13 amino acids. The CDR3 coding sequence is TGTGCCAGCAGCCGGGACAGGACAGAGACCCAGTACTTC. Residues: CASSRDRTETQYF.

This clonotype was recorded a few times. The chain is built from TRBV7-6 and TRBJ2-1; 7 bases are shared with TRBD1. CDR3 size: 16 residues. The junction had 13 bases not matched to a gene; V was cut back by 2 bases and J by 9 bases. CDR1 SGHVS and CDR2 FNYEAQ come from the germline V gene. The CDR3 loop reads CASSLRTGRRFLEQFF. Here the CDR3 DNA reads TGTGCCAGCAGCTTAAGGACAGGACGGAGATTCCTTGAGCAGTTCTTC.

This clonotype showed up just a few times. The V and J genes are TRBV7-8 and TRBJ2-7, with D unclear. Trimming shortened V by 4 bases and J by 9 bases, and 19 bases separated the two germline ends. Germline V gives CDR1 SGHVS, CDR2 FQNEAQ. This CDR3 spans 14 amino acids. Written as DNA, the CDR3 is TGTGCCAGCAGCTCCCCGTTCGTTAGGCGAGCGCAGTACTTC. It translates to CASSSPFVRRAQYF.

This sequence joins TRBV11-2 and TRBJ2-2; no definite D call. The germline V gene encodes CDR1 SGHAT and CDR2 FQNNGV. The ends were cut back, 5 bases at V and 2 bases at J, with 18 bases in the middle. The CDR3 spans 17 residues. The CDR3, as DNA: TGTGCCAGCAGCCAACCTATAGGACGGGCAAACACCGGGGAGCTGTTTTTT. It specifies CASSQPIGRANTGELFF. Drawing the rest from reference TRBV11-2 and TRBJ2-2, the complete variable domain is EAGVAQSPRYKIIEKRQSVAFWCNPISGHATLYWYQQILGQGPKLLIQFQNNGVVDDSQLPKDRFSAERLKGVDSTLKIQPAKLEDSAVYLCASSQPIGRANTGELFFGEGSRLTVL.

The chain is built from TRBV6-5 and TRBJ1-2; 11 nucleotides align to TRBD1. This CDR3 region has 13 residues. The germline CDR1 and CDR2 sequences are MNHEY and SVGAGI. Trimming removed 6 bases from V and 7 bases from J; junction bases left unmatched: 4. CDR3 nucleotides: TGTGCCAGCAGGCCGGACAGGGGGCTTGGCTACACCTTC. It yields the protein CASRPDRGLGYTF.

This clonotype was seen a handful of times. The V gene is TRBV29-1, the J gene TRBJ1-1; no definite D call. The length of the CDR3 is 10 residues. The V and J ends lost 6 bases and 6 bases respectively, with 8 bases between them. Germline V gene lookup returns CDR1 SQVTM and CDR2 ANQGSEA. This chain's CDR3 is CSVRLAEAFF. The CDR3 DNA reads TGCAGCGTCCGGCTTGCTGAAGCTTTCTTT.

The CDR3 DNA is TGTGCCAGCAGCCAGCAAAGACTAGCGGACTCCTACGAGCAGTACTTC. Its protein product is CASSQQRLADSYEQYF. The chain carries TRBV28 and TRBJ2-7, with TRBD2 identical over 9 bases. Germline lookup yields CDR1 MDHEN and CDR2 SYDVKM. The CDR3 extends over 16 amino acids. V shed 6 bases and J 0 bases; nucleotides not matched to a gene: 9.

This clonotype was counted at least ten times. The DNA for the CDR3 is TGTGCCAGCAGTCCCGGGACTAGCGGGATGAGATCCTACGAGCAGTACTTC. It encodes CASSPGTSGMRSYEQYF. The chain couples TRBV28 to TRBJ2-7; 13 nucleotides agree with TRBD2. Germline-derived CDR1 and CDR2 are MDHEN and SYDVKM. V shed 5 bases and J 1 base; nucleotides not matched to a gene: 8. This CDR3 is built from 17 residues. Variable domain in full (rest from reference TRBV28 and TRBJ2-7): DVKVTQSSRYLVKRTGEKVFLECVQDMDHENMFWYRQDPGLGLRLIYFSYDVKMKEKGDIPEGYSVSREKKERFSLILESASTNQTSMYLCASSPGTSGMRSYEQYFGPGTRLTVT.

The V and J genes are TRBV3-2 and TRBJ2-5; TRBD1, the table's D call, was not compared with the DNA. TRBV3-2 is a listed pseudogene. The CDR3 sequence is 18 residues long. The chain's CDR3 is CASSQDRGGGFGKETQYF. CDR3 nucleotide sequence: TGTGCCAGCAGCCAAGATAGGGGGGGTGGATTCGGCAAAGAGACCCAGTACTTC.